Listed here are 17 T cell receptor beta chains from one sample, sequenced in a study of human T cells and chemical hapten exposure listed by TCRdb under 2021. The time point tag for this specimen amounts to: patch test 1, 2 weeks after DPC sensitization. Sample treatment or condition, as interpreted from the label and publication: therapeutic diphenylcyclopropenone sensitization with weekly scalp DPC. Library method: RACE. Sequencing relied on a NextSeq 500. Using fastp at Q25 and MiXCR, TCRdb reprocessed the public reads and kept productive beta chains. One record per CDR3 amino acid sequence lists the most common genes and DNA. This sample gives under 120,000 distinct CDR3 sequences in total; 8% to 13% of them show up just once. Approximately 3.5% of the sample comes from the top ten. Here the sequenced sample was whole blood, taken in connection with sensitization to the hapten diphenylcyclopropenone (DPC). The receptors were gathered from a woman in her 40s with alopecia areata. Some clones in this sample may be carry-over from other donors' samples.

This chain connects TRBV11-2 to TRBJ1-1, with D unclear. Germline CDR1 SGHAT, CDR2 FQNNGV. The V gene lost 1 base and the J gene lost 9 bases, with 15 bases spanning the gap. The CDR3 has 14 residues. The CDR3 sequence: CASSLGERTYQAFF. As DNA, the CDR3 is TGTGCCAGCAGCTTAGGGGAACGCACCTACCAAGCTTTCTTT.

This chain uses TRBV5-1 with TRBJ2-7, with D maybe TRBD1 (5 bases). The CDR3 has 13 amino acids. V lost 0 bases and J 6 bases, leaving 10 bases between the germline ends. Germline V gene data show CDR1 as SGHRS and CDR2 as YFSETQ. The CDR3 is CASSLVQGSEQYF. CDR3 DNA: TGCGCCAGCAGCTTGGTCCAGGGCAGCGAGCAGTACTTC. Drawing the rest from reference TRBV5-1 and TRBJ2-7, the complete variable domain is KAGVTQTPRYLIKTRGQQVTLSCSPISGHRSVSWYQQTPGQGLQFLFEYFSETQRNKGNFPGRFSGRQFSNSRSEMNVSTLELGDSALYLCASSLVQGSEQYFGPGTRLTVT.

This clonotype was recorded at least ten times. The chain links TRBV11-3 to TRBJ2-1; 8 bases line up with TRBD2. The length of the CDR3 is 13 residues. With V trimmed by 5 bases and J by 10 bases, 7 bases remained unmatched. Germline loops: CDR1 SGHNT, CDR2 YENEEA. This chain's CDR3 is CASSIAGGSEQFF. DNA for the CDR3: TGTGCCAGCAGCATTGCGGGGGGCTCCGAGCAGTTCTTC.

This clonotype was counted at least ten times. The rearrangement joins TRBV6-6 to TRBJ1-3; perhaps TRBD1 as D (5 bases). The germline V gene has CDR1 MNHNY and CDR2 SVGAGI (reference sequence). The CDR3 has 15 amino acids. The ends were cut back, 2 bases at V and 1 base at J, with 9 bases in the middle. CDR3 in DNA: TGTGCCAGCAGTTACGCCCAGGGTTCTGGAAACACCATATATTTT. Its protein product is CASSYAQGSGNTIYF.

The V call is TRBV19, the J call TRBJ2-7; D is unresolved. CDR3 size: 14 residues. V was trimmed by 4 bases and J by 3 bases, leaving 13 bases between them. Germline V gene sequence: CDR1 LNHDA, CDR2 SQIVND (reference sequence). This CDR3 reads CASSTGQAHYEQYF. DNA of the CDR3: TGTGCCAGTAGTACTGGGCAGGCCCACTACGAGCAGTACTTC. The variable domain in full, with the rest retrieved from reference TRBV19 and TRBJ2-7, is DGGITQSPKYLFRKEGQNVTLSCEQNLNHDAMYWYRQDPGQGLRLIYYSQIVNDFQKGDIAEGYSVSREKKESFPLTVTSAQKNPTAFYLCASSTGQAHYEQYFGPGTRLTVT.

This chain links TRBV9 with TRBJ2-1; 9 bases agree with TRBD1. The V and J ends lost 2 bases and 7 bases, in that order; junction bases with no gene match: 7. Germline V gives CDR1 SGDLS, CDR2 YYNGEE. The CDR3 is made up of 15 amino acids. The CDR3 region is CASSVGTGKENEQFF. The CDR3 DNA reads TGTGCCAGCAGCGTCGGGACAGGGAAAGAGAATGAGCAGTTCTTC.

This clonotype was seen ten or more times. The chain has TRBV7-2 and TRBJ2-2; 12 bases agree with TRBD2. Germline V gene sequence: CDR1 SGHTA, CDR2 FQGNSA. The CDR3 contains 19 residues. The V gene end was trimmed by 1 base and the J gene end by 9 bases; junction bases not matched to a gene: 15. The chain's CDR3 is CASSLVAALGLAGPRELFF. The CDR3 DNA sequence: TGTGCCAGCAGCTTAGTAGCAGCCTTGGGACTAGCGGGTCCTAGGGAGCTGTTTTTT.

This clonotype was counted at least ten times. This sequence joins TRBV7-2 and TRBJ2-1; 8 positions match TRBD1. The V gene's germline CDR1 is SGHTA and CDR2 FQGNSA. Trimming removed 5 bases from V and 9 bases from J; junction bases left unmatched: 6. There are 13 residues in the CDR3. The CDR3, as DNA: TGTGCCAGCAGCGAGGACAGGGTTGCTGAGCAGTTCTTC. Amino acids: CASSEDRVAEQFF.

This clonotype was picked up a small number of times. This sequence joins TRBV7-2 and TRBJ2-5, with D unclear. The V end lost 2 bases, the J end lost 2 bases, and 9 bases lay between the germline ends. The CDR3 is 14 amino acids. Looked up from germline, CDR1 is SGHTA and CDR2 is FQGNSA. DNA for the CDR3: TGTGCCAGCAGCTTACGGCAGAAACAAGAGACCCAGTACTTC. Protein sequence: CASSLRQKQETQYF.

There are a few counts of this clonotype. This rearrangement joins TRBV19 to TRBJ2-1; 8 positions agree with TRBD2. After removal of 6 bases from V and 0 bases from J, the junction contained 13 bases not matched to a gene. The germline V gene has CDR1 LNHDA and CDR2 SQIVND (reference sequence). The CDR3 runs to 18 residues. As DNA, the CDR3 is TGTGCCAGTAGGAGGGGAACAGCGGGAGTTTCCTCCTACAATGAGCAGTTCTTC. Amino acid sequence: CASRRGTAGVSSYNEQFF.

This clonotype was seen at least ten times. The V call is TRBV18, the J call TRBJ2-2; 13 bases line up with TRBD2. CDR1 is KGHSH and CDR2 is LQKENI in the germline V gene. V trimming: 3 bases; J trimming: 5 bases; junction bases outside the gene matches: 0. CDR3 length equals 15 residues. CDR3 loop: CASSPGLAGTGELFF. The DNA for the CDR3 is TGTGCCAGCTCACCGGGACTAGCGGGGACCGGGGAGCTGTTTTTT.

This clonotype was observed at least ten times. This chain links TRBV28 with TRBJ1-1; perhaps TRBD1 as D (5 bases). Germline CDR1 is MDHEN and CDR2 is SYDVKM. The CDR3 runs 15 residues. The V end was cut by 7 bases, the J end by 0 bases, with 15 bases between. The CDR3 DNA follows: TGTGCCAGCACGGACACTGTCTGGGTGAACACTGAAGCTTTCTTT. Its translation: CASTDTVWVNTEAFF.

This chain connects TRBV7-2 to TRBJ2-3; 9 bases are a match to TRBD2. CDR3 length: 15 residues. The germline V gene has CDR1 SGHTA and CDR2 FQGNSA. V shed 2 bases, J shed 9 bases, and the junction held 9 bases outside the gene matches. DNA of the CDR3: TGTGCCAGCAGCTTATCTAGCGGGGCGCAGGGGACGCAGTATTTT. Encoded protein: CASSLSSGAQGTQYF. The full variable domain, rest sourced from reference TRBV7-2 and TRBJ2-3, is GAGVSQSPSNKVTEKGKDVELRCDPISGHTALYWYRQSLGQGLEFLIYFQGNSAPDKSGLPSDRFSAERTGGSVSTLTIQRTQQEDSAVYLCASSLSSGAQGTQYFGPGTRLTVL.

The CDR3 nucleotides read TGTGCCAGCACCTCCCCGACGCCGCCCAAAGGCTACACCTTC. Amino acids: CASTSPTPPKGYTF. The V call is TRBV28, the J call TRBJ1-2; D uncertain. The CDR3 totals 14 residues. Germline V gene lookup returns CDR1 MDHEN and CDR2 SYDVKM. V lost 7 bases to trimming and J lost 8 bases, with 20 bases between them.

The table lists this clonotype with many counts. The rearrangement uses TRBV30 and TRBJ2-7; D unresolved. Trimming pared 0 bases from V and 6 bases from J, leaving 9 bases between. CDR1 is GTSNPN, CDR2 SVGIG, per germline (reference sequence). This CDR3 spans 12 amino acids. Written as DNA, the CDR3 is TGTGCCTGGAGTGTATCCGGGTCCGAGCAGTACTTC. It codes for CAWSVSGSEQYF.

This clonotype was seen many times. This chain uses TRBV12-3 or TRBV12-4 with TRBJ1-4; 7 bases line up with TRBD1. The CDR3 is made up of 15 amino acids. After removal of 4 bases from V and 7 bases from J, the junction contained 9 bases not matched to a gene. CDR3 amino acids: CASSSTDRDVEKLFF. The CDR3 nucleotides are TGTGCCAGCAGTTCAACCGACAGGGACGTTGAAAAACTGTTTTTT.

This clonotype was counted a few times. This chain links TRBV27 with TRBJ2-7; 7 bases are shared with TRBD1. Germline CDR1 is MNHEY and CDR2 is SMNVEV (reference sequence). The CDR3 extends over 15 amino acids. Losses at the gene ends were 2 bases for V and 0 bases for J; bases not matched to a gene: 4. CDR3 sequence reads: CASSLRTGSSYEQYF. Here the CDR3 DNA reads TGTGCCAGCAGTTTACGGACAGGTAGCTCCTACGAGCAGTACTTC.